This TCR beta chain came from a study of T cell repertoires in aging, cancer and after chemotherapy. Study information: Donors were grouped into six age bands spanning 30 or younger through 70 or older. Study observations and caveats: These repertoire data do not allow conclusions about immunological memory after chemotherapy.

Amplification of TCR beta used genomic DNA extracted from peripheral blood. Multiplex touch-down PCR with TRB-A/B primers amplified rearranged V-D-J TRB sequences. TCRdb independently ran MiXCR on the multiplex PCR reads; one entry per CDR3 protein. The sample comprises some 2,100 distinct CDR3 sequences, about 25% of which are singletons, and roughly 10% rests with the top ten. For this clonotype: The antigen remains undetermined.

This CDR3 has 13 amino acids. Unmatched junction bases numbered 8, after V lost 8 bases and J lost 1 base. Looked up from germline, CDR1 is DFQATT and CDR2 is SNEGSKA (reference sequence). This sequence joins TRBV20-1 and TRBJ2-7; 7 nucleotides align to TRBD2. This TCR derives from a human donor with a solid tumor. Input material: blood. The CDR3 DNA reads TGCAGTCCGAGGGGCGGGAGATCCTACGAGCAGTACTTC. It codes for CSPRGGRSYEQYF.